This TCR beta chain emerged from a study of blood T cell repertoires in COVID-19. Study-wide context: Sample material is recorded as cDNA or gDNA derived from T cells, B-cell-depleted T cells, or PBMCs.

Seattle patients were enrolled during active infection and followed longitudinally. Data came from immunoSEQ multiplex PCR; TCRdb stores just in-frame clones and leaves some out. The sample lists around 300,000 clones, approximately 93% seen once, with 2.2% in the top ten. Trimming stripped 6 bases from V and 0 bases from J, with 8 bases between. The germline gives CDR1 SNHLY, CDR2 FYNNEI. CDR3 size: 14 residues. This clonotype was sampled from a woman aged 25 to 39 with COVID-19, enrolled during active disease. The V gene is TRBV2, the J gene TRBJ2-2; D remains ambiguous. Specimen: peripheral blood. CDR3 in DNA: TGTGCCAGCAGGTGGAGCACGAACACCGGGGAGCTGTTTTTT. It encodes CASRWSTNTGELFF.